The rows below give T cell receptor beta chains drawn from one sample of a study of blood T cell repertoires in COVID-19. Method: immunoSEQ multiplex PCR; TCRdb's copy keeps in-frame clones and lacks some. The top ten clones hold roughly 5.8% of a sample with 44,000 or so clones, roughly 71% of them seen once. The specimen was peripheral blood. All receptors come from an elderly man with acute or convalescent COVID-19. The CDR3 runs from the conserved cysteine through the conserved F or W. A D gene is named only where the DNA matches it firmly. Size is stated for part of the rows, as once, few or many counts, or as a class when the clone is expanded.

V gene,J gene,D gene,clone size,CDR3 protein,CDR3 DNA
TRBV4-3,TRBJ1-5,NA,many,CASSQDSQGRQPQHF,TGCGCCAGCAGCCAAGATTCGCAGGGAAGGCAGCCCCAGCATTTT
TRBV12-3/TRBV12-4,TRBJ2-3,NA,NA,CASRIAVTDTQYF,TGTGCCAGCAGAATAGCGGTCACAGATACGCAGTATTTT
TRBV11-2,TRBJ2-1,TRBD2,NA,CASSSRSGLAGAYNEQFF,TGTGCCAGCAGCTCAAGATCGGGACTAGCGGGTGCCTACAATGAGCAGTTCTTC
TRBV27,TRBJ2-2,TRBD1,NA,CASSSDRAGGELFF,TGTGCCAGCAGCAGTGACAGGGCGGGCGGGGAGCTGTTTTTT
TRBV5-1,TRBJ1-1,TRBD1,once,CASTIHSGGSGTEAFF,TGCGCCAGCACAATTCATTCAGGGGGCTCAGGCACTGAAGCTTTCTTT
TRBV7-3,TRBJ2-5,NA,NA,CASSLTLGSQETQYF,TGTGCCAGCAGCTTAACCCTCGGGTCTCAAGAGACCCAGTACTTC
TRBV29-1,TRBJ2-1,TRBD2,NA,CSVERAGGRYGEQFF,TGCAGCGTTGAACGAGCGGGAGGCCGCTATGGTGAGCAGTTCTTC
TRBV7-6,TRBJ1-2,NA,NA,CASSFNQGSGYTF,TGTGCCAGCAGCTTCAACCAGGGTTCTGGCTACACCTTC
TRBV10-2,TRBJ2-7,NA,NA,CASSESGLVGGYEQYF,TGCGCCAGCAGTGAGTCTGGGCTTGTGGGTGGGTACGAGCAGTACTTC
TRBV5-1,TRBJ1-2,TRBD1,NA,CASSSDVGTGSGYTF,TGCGCCAGCAGCTCGGACGTCGGGACAGGGAGTGGCTACACCTTC
TRBV7-6,TRBJ2-2,TRBD2,NA,CASSLALLAANTGELFF,TGTGCCAGCAGCTTAGCGCTTCTAGCGGCGAACACCGGGGAGCTGTTTTTT
TRBV30,TRBJ1-1,NA,NA,CAWSRVGGAGNTEAFF,TGTGCCTGGAGTCGTGTGGGTGGCGCGGGGAACACTGAAGCTTTCTTT
TRBV6-2/TRBV6-3,TRBJ2-7,NA,NA,CASSSSLRVTYEQYF,TGTGCCAGCAGTTCTTCACTCCGGGTCACCTACGAGCAGTACTTC
TRBV6-5,TRBJ2-2,TRBD2,NA,CASKRDGSISGELFF,TGTGCCAGCAAGCGGGACGGGAGTATCTCCGGGGAGCTGTTTTTT
TRBV9,TRBJ2-6,NA,NA,CASSGLGANVLTF,TGTGCCAGCAGCGGTCTGGGGGCCAACGTCCTGACTTTC
TRBV28,TRBJ2-2,TRBD2,NA,CASGRGAGGNTGELFF,TGTGCCAGCGGTCGGGGGGCGGGAGGTAACACCGGGGAGCTGTTTTTT
TRBV5-8,TRBJ1-2,NA,NA,CASSLRTGYTF,TGTGCCAGCAGCCTCAGGACAGGCTACACCTTC
TRBV3-1/TRBV3-2,TRBJ1-6,NA,NA,CASSQGASSYNSPLHF,TGTGCCAGCAGCCAAGGCGCGAGCTCCTATAATTCACCCCTCCACTTT
TRBV5-6,TRBJ1-2,TRBD1,NA,CASTPGGQGQTRGYGYTF,TGTGCCAGCACGCCGGGAGGACAGGGCCAAACCCGGGGCTATGGCTACACCTTC
TRBV6-5,TRBJ2-7,NA,NA,CASSPRTYTYEQYF,TGTGCCAGCAGTCCCCGGACTTACACCTACGAGCAGTACTTC
TRBV5-8,TRBJ1-5,TRBD1,NA,CASSSGTGTRNQPQHF,TGTGCCAGCAGCTCCGGGACAGGGACGCGGAATCAGCCCCAGCATTTT
TRBV6-5,TRBJ2-5,TRBD2,NA,CVSRPPGLGETQYF,TGTGTCAGCAGACCACCGGGACTAGGGGAGACCCAGTACTTC
TRBV7-6,TRBJ2-7,TRBD1,NA,CASSLAGTGPYEQYF,TGTGCCAGCAGCTTAGCAGGGACAGGACCCTACGAGCAGTACTTC
TRBV30,TRBJ1-1,NA,NA,CAWRGGRVNTEAFF,TGTGCCTGGAGAGGTGGCAGGGTGAACACTGAAGCTTTCTTT
TRBV10-3,TRBJ1-2,NA,NA,CAIREHQTDSYGYTF,TGTGCCATCAGAGAACACCAAACTGACAGCTATGGCTACACCTTC
TRBV5-5,TRBJ2-1,NA,NA,CASSFEGVAYNEQFF,TGTGCCAGCAGCTTTGAGGGGGTCGCCTACAATGAGCAGTTCTTC
TRBV30,TRBJ2-5,NA,few,CAWSVTLMGRGVVAQYF,TGTGCCTGGAGTGTTACCCTAATGGGGAGGGGGGTTGTGGCCCAGTACTTC
TRBV11-3,TRBJ1-1,NA,NA,CASSLGQKNTEAFF,TGTGCCAGCAGCTTAGGACAGAAGAACACTGAAGCTTTCTTT
TRBV15,TRBJ2-1,TRBD2,once,CATSRTGLAGGHNEQFF,TGTGCCACCAGCAGAACGGGACTAGCGGGAGGCCACAATGAGCAGTTCTTC
TRBV2,TRBJ2-7,NA,NA,CASTSRGISYEQYF,TGTGCCAGCACCAGCCGGGGTATATCCTACGAGCAGTACTTC
TRBV15,TRBJ1-2,NA,NA,CATSPQRAAGYTF,TGTGCCACCAGCCCCCAGAGGGCAGCCGGCTACACCTTC
TRBV27,TRBJ1-6,NA,NA,CASSLYGEGSSYNSPLHF,TGTGCCAGCAGTCTATATGGGGAAGGGAGCTCCTATAATTCACCCCTCCACTTT
TRBV5-4,TRBJ2-1,TRBD1,NA,CASSSSGGQGLQFF,TGTGCCAGCAGCTCCTCCGGGGGACAGGGATTGCAGTTCTTC
TRBV3-1/TRBV3-2,TRBJ1-5,NA,NA,CASSQGGQEGQPQHF,TGTGCCAGCAGCCAAGGAGGGCAGGAAGGGCAGCCCCAGCATTTT
TRBV15,TRBJ2-2,TRBD2,NA,CATLDRGGNTGELFF,TGTGCCACCCTGGATCGGGGGGGGAACACCGGGGAGCTGTTTTTT
TRBV12-3/TRBV12-4,TRBJ1-5,NA,NA,CASSQGQVQPQHF,TGTGCCAGCAGCCAGGGACAAGTTCAGCCCCAGCATTTT
TRBV2,TRBJ1-4,NA,NA,CASNDLVGEKLFF,TGTGCCAGCAATGACTTAGTCGGTGAAAAACTGTTTTTT
TRBV5-8,TRBJ2-5,NA,NA,CASSFQQETQYF,TGTGCCAGCAGCTTCCAGCAAGAGACCCAGTACTTC
TRBV6-4,TRBJ2-2,NA,many,CATSLKQDSGELFF,TGTGCCACCTCCCTGAAACAGGATTCCGGGGAGCTGTTTTTT
TRBV18,TRBJ1-5,TRBD1,NA,CASSLGTANSNQPQHF,TGTGCCAGCTCCCTCGGGACAGCTAACAGCAATCAGCCCCAGCATTTT
TRBV5-1,TRBJ1-1,NA,NA,CASSFGSMNTEAFF,TGCGCCAGCAGCTTTGGCAGTATGAACACTGAAGCTTTCTTT
TRBV5-1,TRBJ1-1,NA,few,CASSFSGMDTEAFF,TGCGCCAGCAGCTTTTCAGGGATGGACACTGAAGCTTTCTTT
TRBV6-5,TRBJ2-7,TRBD1,NA,CASSYRGQPLEQYF,TGTGCCAGCAGTTACCGGGGACAGCCCCTCGAGCAGTACTTC
TRBV18,TRBJ1-2,TRBD1,NA,CASQGAGYGYTF,TGTGCCAGCCAGGGGGCCGGCTATGGCTACACCTTC
TRBV5-4,TRBJ1-1,TRBD1,NA,CASSLGQANTEAFF,TGTGCCAGCAGCCTAGGACAGGCGAACACTGAAGCTTTCTTT
TRBV12-3/TRBV12-4,TRBJ1-4,NA,NA,CASRTDSAEKLFF,TGTGCCAGCAGAACCGACAGCGCGGAAAAACTGTTTTTT
TRBV19,TRBJ2-7,TRBD2,few,CASSIGAGGTYEQYF,TGTGCCAGTAGTATAGGAGCGGGAGGGACATACGAGCAGTACTTC
TRBV19,TRBJ2-1,TRBD2,medium-sized,CASSKDSGGAYNEQFF,TGTGCCAGTAGCAAGGATAGCGGGGGGGCTTACAATGAGCAGTTCTTC
TRBV27,TRBJ2-1,NA,NA,CASSDYPWGVTDSYNEQFF,TGTGCCAGCAGTGATTACCCCTGGGGAGTCACGGACTCCTACAATGAGCAGTTCTTC
TRBV12-5,TRBJ2-1,TRBD1,NA,CASGPPGTGDAEQFF,TGTGCTAGTGGTCCCCCCGGGACAGGGGATGCTGAGCAGTTCTTC
TRBV24-1,TRBJ2-1,NA,NA,CATSGTYNEQFF,TGTGCCACCAGTGGTACCTACAATGAGCAGTTCTTC